Below, 4 T cell receptor beta chains from the same sample are listed, as sequenced in a study of cytomegalovirus exposure and HLA in healthy donors. PCR was performed using 60 Vbeta and 13 Jbeta primers. TCRdb's copy holds only in-frame clones and misses some; the assay was immunoSEQ multiplex PCR. The repertoire holds 150,000 to 200,000 clones, with roughly 77% as singletons. Material: PBMCs. The receptors come from a woman between 25 and 40 years old in good health and CMV-seropositive.

The CDR3 sequence: CASSSTGDGGYTF. As DNA, the CDR3 is TGTGCCAGCAGTTCGACAGGGGATGGGGGCTACACCTTC. The chain is built from TRBV28 and TRBJ1-2; TRBD1 aligns across 8 bases. V dropped 4 bases and J dropped 8; count of bases not matched to a gene: 6. Germline CDR1 and CDR2: MDHEN and SYDVKM. CDR3 size: 13 residues.

The gene calls are TRBV2 and TRBJ2-5; D gene ambiguous. Per the germline V gene, CDR1 is SNHLY and CDR2 is FYNNEI. V was cut by 2 bases and J by 2 bases, with 3 bases left in between. There are 12 residues in the CDR3. The CDR3 sequence is CASSEQQETQYF. CDR3 DNA: TGTGCCAGCAGTGAACAACAAGAGACCCAGTACTTC.

The chain uses TRBV10-3 and TRBJ2-1; 9 bases are a match to TRBD1. The junction had 21 bases not matched to a gene; V was cut back by 10 bases and J by 5 bases. This CDR3 contains 18 residues. The germline CDR1 and CDR2 sequences are ENHRY and SYGVKD. Here the CDR3 DNA reads TGTGCCACCACGGAGTCGTATGGGGACAGGGTAACCGACAATGAGCAGTTCTTC. Amino acids: CATTESYGDRVTDNEQFF.

V and J are TRBV10-1 and TRBJ2-3, with TRBD2 identical over 7 bases. Trimming took 1 base from V and 3 from J; bases not matched to a gene: 7. Germline loops: CDR1 WNHNN, CDR2 SYGVQD (reference sequence). This CDR3 is 16 amino acids long. The CDR3 sequence is CASSELGGTGTDTQYF. The CDR3 DNA follows: TGCGCCAGCAGTGAGTTGGGGGGGACTGGAACAGATACGCAGTATTTT.